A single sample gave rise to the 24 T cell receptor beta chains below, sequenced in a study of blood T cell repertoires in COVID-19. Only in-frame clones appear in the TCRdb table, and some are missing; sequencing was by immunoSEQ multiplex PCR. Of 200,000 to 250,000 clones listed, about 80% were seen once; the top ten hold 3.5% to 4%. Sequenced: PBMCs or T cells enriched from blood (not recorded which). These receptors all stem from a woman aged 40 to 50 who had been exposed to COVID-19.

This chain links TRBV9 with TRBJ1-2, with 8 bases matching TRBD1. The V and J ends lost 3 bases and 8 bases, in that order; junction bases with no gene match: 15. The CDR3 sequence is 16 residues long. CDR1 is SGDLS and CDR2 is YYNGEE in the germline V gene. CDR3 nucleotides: TGTGCCAGCAGCGGGATGCCCCTCCAGGGGGCGGGAGGCTACACCTTC. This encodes CASSGMPLQGAGGYTF.

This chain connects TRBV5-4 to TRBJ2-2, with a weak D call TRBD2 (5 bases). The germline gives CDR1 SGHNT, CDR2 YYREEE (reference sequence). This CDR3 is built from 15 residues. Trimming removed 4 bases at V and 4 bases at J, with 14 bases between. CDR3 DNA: TGTGCCAGCAGCCCACCGGGGATCGGCACCGGGGAGCTGTTTTTT. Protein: CASSPPGIGTGELFF. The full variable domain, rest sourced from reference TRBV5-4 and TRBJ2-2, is ETGVTQSPTHLIKTRGQQVTLRCSSQSGHNTVSWYQQALGQGPQFIFQYYREEENGRGNFPPRFSGLQFPNYSSELNVNALELDDSALYLCASSPPGIGTGELFFGEGSRLTVL.

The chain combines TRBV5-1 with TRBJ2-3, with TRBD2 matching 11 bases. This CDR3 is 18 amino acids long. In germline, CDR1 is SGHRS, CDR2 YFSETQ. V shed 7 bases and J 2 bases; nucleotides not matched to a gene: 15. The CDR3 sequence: CASGKTSGGYLPTDTQYF. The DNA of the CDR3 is TGCGCCAGCGGAAAAACTAGCGGGGGATACCTCCCCACAGATACGCAGTATTTT.

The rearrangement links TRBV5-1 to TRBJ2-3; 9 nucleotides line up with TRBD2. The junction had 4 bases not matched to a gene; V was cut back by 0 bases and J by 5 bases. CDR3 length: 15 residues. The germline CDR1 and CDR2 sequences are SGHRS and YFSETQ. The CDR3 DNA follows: TGCGCCAGCAGCTTGGGGGCGGGGGGGGGAGATACGCAGTATTTT. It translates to CASSLGAGGGDTQYF.

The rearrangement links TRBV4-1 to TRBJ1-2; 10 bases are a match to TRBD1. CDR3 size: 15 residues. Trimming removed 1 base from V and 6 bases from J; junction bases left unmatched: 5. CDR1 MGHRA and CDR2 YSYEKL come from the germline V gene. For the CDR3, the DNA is TGCGCCAGCAGCCAAGGGGAGACAGGGGGCGATGGCTACACCTTC. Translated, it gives CASSQGETGGDGYTF.

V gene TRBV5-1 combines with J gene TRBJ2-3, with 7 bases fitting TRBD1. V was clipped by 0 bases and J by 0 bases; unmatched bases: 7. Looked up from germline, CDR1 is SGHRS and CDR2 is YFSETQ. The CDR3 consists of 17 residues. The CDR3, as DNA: TGCGCCAGCAGCTTGGGAGTACAGGGGATAAGCACAGATACGCAGTATTTT. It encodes CASSLGVQGISTDTQYF.

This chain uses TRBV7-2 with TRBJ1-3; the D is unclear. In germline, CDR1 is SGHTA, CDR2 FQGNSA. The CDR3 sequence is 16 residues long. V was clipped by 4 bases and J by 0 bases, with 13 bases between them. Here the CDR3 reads CASSSNLGSSGNTIYF. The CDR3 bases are TGTGCCAGCAGCTCCAATCTGGGGAGCTCTGGAAACACCATATATTTT.

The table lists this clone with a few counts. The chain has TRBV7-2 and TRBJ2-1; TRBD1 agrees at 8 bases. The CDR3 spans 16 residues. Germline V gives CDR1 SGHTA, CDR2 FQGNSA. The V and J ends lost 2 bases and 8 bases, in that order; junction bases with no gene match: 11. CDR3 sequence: CASSLSAQGELDEQFF. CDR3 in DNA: TGTGCCAGCAGCTTATCTGCACAGGGGGAATTGGATGAGCAGTTCTTC.

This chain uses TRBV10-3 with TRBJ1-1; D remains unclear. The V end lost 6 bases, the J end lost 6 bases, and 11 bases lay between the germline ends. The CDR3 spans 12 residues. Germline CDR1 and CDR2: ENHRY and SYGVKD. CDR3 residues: CAISPDKAEAFF. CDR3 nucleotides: TGTGCCATCAGCCCCGACAAGGCTGAAGCTTTCTTT.

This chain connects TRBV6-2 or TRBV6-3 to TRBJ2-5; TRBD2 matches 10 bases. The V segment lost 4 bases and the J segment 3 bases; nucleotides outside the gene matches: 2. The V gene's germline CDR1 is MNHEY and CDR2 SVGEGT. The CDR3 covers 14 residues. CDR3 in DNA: TGTGCCAGCAGTTCACTAGCGGGGAAAGAGACCCAGTACTTC. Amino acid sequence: CASSSLAGKETQYF.

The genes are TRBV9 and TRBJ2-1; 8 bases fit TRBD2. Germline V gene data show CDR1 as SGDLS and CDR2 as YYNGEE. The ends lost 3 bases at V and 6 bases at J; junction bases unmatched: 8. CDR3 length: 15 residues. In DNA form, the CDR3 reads TGTGCCAGCAGCGCGACCTCCGGGACTAGCAATGAGCAGTTCTTC. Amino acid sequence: CASSATSGTSNEQFF.

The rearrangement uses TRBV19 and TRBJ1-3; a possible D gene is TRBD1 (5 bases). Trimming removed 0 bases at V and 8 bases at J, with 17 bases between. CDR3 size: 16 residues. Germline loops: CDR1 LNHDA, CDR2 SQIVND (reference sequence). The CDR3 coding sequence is TGTGCCAGTAGTATAGAGACCCAGGGCCCATGGGACACCATATATTTT. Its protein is CASSIETQGPWDTIYF.

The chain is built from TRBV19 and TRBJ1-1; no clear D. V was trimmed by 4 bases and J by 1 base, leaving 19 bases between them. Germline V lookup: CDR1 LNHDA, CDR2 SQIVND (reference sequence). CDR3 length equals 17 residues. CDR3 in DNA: TGTGCCAGTAGTACATTGAGAAATGCTGGTGGGAACACTGAAGCTTTCTTT. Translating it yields CASSTLRNAGGNTEAFF.

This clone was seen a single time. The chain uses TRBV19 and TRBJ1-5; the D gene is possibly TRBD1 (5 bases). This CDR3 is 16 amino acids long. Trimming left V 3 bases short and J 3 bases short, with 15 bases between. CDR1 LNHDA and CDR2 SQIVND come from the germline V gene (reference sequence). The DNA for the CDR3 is TGTGCCAGTAGTATGAGGGGAGGGGCACTCAATCAGCCCCAGCATTTT. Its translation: CASSMRGGALNQPQHF.

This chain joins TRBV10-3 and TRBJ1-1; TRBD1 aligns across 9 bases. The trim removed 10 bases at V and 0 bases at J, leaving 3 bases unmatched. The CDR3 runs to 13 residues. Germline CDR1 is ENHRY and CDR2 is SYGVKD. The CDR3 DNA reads TGTGCCACACAGGGGGCCGTGAACACTGAAGCTTTCTTT. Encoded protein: CATQGAVNTEAFF.

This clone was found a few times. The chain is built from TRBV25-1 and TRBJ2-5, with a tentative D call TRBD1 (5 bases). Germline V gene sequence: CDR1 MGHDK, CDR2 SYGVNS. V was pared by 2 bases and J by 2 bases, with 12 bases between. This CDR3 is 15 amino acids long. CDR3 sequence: CASSEKDGAQETQYF. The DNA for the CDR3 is TGTGCCAGCAGTGAAAAGGATGGGGCACAAGAGACCCAGTACTTC.

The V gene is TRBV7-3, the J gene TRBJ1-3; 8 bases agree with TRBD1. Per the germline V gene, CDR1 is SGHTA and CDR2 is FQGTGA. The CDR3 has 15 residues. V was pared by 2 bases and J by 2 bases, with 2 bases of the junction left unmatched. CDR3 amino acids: CASSLQGAAGNTIYF. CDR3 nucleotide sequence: TGTGCCAGCAGCTTACAGGGGGCGGCTGGAAACACCATATATTTT.

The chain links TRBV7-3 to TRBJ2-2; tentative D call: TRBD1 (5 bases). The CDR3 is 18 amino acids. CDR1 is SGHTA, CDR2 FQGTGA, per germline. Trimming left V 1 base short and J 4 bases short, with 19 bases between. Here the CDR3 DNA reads TGTGCCAGCAGCTTAAATCCCGGTTTGGCAGGGATCACCGGGGAGCTGTTTTTT. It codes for CASSLNPGLAGITGELFF.

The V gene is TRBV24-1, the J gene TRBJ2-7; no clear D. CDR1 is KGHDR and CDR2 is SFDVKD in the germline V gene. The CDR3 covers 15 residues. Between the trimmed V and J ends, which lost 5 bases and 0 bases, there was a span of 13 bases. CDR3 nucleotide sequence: TGTGCCACCAGTGCCTCAGAGACAAACTCCTACGAGCAGTACTTC. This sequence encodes CATSASETNSYEQYF.

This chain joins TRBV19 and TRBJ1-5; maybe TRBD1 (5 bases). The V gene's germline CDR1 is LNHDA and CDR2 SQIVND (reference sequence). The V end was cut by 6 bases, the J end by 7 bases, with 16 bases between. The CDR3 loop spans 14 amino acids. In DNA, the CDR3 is TGTGCCAGTAGCCCGACAGTGAGCAGCCAGCCCCAGCATTTT. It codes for CASSPTVSSQPQHF.

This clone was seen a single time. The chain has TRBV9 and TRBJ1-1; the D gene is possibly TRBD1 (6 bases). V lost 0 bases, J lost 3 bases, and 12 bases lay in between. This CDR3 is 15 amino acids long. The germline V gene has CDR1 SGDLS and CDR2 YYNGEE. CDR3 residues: CASSVARDTDTEAFF. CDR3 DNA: TGTGCCAGCAGCGTAGCCCGGGACACGGACACTGAAGCTTTCTTT.

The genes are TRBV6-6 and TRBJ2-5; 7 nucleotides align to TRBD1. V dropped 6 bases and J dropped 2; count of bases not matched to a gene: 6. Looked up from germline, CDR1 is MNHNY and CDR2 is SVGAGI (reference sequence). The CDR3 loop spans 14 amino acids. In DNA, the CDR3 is TGTGCCAGCAGAGACGGGACAGCACAAGAGACCCAGTACTTC. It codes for CASRDGTAQETQYF.

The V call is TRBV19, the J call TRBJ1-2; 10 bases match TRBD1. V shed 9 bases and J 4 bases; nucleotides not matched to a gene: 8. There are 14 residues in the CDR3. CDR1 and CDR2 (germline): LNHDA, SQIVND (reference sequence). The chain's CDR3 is CASRDRGLGYGYTF. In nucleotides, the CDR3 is TGTGCCAGCCGGGACAGGGGCTTGGGCTATGGCTACACCTTC.

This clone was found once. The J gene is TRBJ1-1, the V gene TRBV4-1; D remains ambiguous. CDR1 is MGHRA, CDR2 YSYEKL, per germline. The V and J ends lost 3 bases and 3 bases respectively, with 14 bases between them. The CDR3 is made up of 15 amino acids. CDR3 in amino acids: CASSQTSNGYTEAFF. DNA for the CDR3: TGCGCCAGCAGCCAGACAAGCAACGGATACACTGAAGCTTTCTTT.